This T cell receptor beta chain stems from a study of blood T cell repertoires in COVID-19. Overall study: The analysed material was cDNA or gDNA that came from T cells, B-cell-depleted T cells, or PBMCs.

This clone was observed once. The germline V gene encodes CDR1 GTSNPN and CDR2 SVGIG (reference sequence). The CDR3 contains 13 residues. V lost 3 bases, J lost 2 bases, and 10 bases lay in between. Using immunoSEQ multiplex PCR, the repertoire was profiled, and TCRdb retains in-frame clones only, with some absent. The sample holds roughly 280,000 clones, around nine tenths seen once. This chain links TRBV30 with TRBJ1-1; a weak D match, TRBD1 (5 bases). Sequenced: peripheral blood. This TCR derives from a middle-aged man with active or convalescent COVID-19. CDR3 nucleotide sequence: TGTGCCTGGAGCTCGCAGGGCAACACTGAAGCTTTCTTT. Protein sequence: CAWSSQGNTEAFF.